The 15 T cell receptor beta chains in this list originate from one sample, sequenced in a study of blood T cell repertoires in COVID-19. The assay was immunoSEQ multiplex PCR, and TCRdb's table has in-frame clones only and misses some. The data contain about 240,000 clones, approximately 82% of them seen just once; the ten biggest clones take up approximately 2%. Sequencing input: peripheral blood. All receptors derive from a man aged 25 to 40 who had recovered from COVID-19.

V gene TRBV5-4 combines with J gene TRBJ2-2, with TRBD1 as a possible D gene (5 bases). The V end was cut by 2 bases, the J end by 4 bases, with 9 bases between. Germline-derived CDR1 and CDR2 are SGHNT and YYREEE (reference sequence). The CDR3 sequence is 14 residues long. The DNA of the CDR3 is TGTGCCAGCAGCTTTCAGGGTTCCACCGGGGAGCTGTTTTTT. Its protein is CASSFQGSTGELFF.

J is TRBJ1-5 and V is TRBV19, with 7 nucleotides matching TRBD1. V lost 9 bases, J lost 6 bases, and 11 bases stayed unmatched. The germline gives CDR1 LNHDA, CDR2 SQIVND (reference sequence). There are 14 residues in the CDR3. The CDR3 protein is CASALRDRFQPQHF. DNA of the CDR3: TGTGCCAGCGCCCTCCGGGACAGATTTCAGCCCCAGCATTTT.

The chain employs TRBV5-1 and TRBJ2-5; 7 bases match TRBD1. Germline V lookup: CDR1 SGHRS, CDR2 YFSETQ. The trim removed 1 base at V and 5 bases at J, leaving 5 bases unmatched. The CDR3 totals 14 residues. CDR3 protein: CASSLNRGWETQYF. The CDR3 DNA is TGCGCCAGCAGCTTGAACAGGGGTTGGGAGACCCAGTACTTC.

V usage is TRBV2 and J usage is TRBJ2-5; 14 bases fit TRBD2. The CDR3 contains 14 residues. V dropped 8 bases and J dropped 3; count of bases not matched to a gene: 2. Germline lookup yields CDR1 SNHLY and CDR2 FYNNEI. The CDR3 spells CASGGLAGEETQYF. DNA for the CDR3: TGTGCCAGCGGGGGACTAGCGGGGGAAGAGACCCAGTACTTC.

V usage is TRBV6-4 and J usage is TRBJ2-1; 7 nucleotides align to TRBD2. With 8 bases clipped from V and 0 bases from J, the junction kept 4 bases outside the gene matches. CDR1 MRHNA and CDR2 SNTAGT come from the germline V gene. This CDR3 contains 14 residues. CDR3 region: CASGTGGSYNEQFF. Here the CDR3 DNA reads TGTGCCAGCGGGACGGGGGGCTCCTACAATGAGCAGTTCTTC.

The chain uses TRBV14 and TRBJ1-2, with TRBD1 matching over 8 bases. With V trimmed by 5 bases and J by 8 bases, 10 bases remained unmatched. CDR1 and CDR2 from the germline V gene are SGHDN and FVKESK. CDR3 length: 14 amino acids. The CDR3 loop is CASSGTGGLWGYTF. Written as DNA, the CDR3 is TGTGCCAGCAGCGGGACAGGCGGGTTATGGGGCTACACCTTC.

The V call is TRBV18, the J call TRBJ1-5; D remains unclear. This CDR3 is 15 amino acids long. Trimming pared 6 bases from V and 0 bases from J, leaving 12 bases between. CDR1 and CDR2 from the germline V gene are KGHSH and LQKENI. CDR3 protein: CASSPDGNSNQPQHF. For the CDR3, the DNA is TGTGCCAGCTCTCCAGACGGGAATAGCAATCAGCCCCAGCATTTT.

This chain uses TRBV7-2 with TRBJ2-1; D unclear. Deletions cut 3 bases from V and 8 bases from J, with 11 bases between. The CDR3 consists of 13 residues. Germline V gene data show CDR1 as SGHTA and CDR2 as FQGNSA. This chain's CDR3 is CASSFGLFDEQFF. The CDR3 coding sequence is TGTGCCAGCAGCTTTGGGCTATTTGATGAGCAGTTCTTC.

This chain joins TRBV11-2 and TRBJ1-1, with D maybe TRBD1 (6 bases). The germline V and J ends were trimmed by 4 bases and 1 base, with 19 bases remaining between them. The CDR3 covers 17 residues. The V gene's germline CDR1 is SGHAT and CDR2 FQNNGV. The chain's CDR3 is CASSWVGRGRRNTEAFF. In nucleotides, the CDR3 is TGTGCCAGCAGCTGGGTTGGGAGGGGGAGGCGGAACACTGAAGCTTTCTTT. Variable domain in full (rest from reference TRBV11-2 and TRBJ1-1): EAGVAQSPRYKIIEKRQSVAFWCNPISGHATLYWYQQILGQGPKLLIQFQNNGVVDDSQLPKDRFSAERLKGVDSTLKIQPAKLEDSAVYLCASSWVGRGRRNTEAFFGQGTRLTVV.

This clone was detected only a few times. The chain employs TRBV28 and TRBJ2-5; TRBD2 is a possible D gene (6 bases). V was clipped by 7 bases and J by 7 bases, with 16 bases between them. This CDR3 is 13 amino acids long. The germline V gene has CDR1 MDHEN and CDR2 SYDVKM. DNA of the CDR3: TGTGCCAGCACCGAGGGACTCATAGGGACCCAGTACTTC. It yields the protein CASTEGLIGTQYF. The variable domain in full, with the rest retrieved from reference TRBV28 and TRBJ2-5, is DVKVTQSSRYLVKRTGEKVFLECVQDMDHENMFWYRQDPGLGLRLIYFSYDVKMKEKGDIPEGYSVSREKKERFSLILESASTNQTSMYLCASTEGLIGTQYFGPGTRLLVL.

The CDR3: CSASSPAGNIQYF. The DNA for the CDR3 is TGCAGTGCTAGTTCTCCCGCGGGGAACATTCAGTACTTC. The chain couples TRBV20-1 to TRBJ2-4, with D possibly TRBD2 on 6 matching bases. V lost 3 bases and J lost 7, with 13 bases in between. The CDR3 consists of 13 residues. Looked up from germline, CDR1 is DFQATT and CDR2 is SNEGSKA (reference sequence).

This sequence joins TRBV2 and TRBJ1-1; 9 nucleotides align to TRBD1. The CDR3 runs 14 residues. CDR1 and CDR2 from the germline V gene are SNHLY and FYNNEI. The junction had 2 bases not matched to a gene; V was cut back by 4 bases and J by 2 bases. CDR3 in amino acids: CASSGTGVNTEAFF. In nucleotides, the CDR3 is TGTGCCAGCAGTGGGACAGGGGTCAACACTGAAGCTTTCTTT.

CDR3 sequence reads: CASSGGPGANVLTF. As DNA, the CDR3 is TGTGCCAGCAGCGGGGGGCCTGGGGCCAACGTCCTGACTTTC. The chain employs TRBV9 and TRBJ2-6; maybe TRBD1 (6 bases). V was cut by 3 bases and J by 2 bases, with 6 bases left in between. CDR1 is SGDLS and CDR2 is YYNGEE in the germline V gene. This CDR3 comprises 14 residues.

The chain combines TRBV21-1 with TRBJ1-1; the D call in the table, TRBD1, was not verified against the DNA. TRBV21-1 is classified as a pseudogene. This CDR3 region has 18 residues. For the CDR3, the DNA is TGTGCCAGCAGCGCGATCCTAACAGGGGACCCCATGAACACTGAAGCTTTCTTT. Protein: CASSAILTGDPMNTEAFF.

The chain links TRBV5-8 to TRBJ2-5; the D gene is possibly TRBD2 (7 bases). The CDR3 extends over 16 amino acids. The V end was cut by 0 bases, the J end by 2 bases, with 14 bases between. Per germline, CDR1 SGHTS and CDR2 YDEGEE. DNA for the CDR3: TGTGCCAGCAGCTTGGGTTCAGGGGAGGGGCAAGAGACCCAGTACTTC. Translation gives CASSLGSGEGQETQYF.